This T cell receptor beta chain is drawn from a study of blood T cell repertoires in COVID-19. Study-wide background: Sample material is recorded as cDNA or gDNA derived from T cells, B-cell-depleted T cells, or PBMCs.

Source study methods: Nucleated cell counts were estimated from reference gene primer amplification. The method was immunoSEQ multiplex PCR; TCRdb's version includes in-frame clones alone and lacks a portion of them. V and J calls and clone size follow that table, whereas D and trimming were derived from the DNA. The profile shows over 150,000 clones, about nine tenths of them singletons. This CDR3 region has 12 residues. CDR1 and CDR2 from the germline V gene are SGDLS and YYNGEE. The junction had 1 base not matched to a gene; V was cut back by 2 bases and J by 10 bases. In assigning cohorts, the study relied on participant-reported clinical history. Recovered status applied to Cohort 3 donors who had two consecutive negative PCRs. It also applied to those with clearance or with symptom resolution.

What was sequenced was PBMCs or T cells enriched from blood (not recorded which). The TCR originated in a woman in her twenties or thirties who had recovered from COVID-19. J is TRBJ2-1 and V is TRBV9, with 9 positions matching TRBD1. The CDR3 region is CASSVGQGEQFF. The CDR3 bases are TGTGCCAGCAGCGTTGGACAGGGGGAGCAGTTCTTC.